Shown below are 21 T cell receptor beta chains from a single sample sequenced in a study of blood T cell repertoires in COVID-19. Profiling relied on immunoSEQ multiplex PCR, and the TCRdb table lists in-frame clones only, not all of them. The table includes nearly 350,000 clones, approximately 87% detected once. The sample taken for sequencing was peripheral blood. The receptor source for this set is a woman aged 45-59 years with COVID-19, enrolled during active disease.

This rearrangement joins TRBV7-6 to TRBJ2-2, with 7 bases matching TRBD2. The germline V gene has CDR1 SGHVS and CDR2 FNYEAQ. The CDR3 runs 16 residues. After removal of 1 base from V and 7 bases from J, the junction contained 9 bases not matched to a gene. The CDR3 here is CASSLVGSERGGELFF. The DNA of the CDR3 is TGTGCCAGCAGCTTAGTAGGGAGCGAGCGGGGCGGGGAGCTGTTTTTT.

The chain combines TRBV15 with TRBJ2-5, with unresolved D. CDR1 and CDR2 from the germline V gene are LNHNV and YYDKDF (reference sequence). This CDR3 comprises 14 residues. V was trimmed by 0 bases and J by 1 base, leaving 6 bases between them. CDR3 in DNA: TGTGCCACCAGCAGAGATTTCGGCCAAGAGACCCAGTACTTC. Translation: CATSRDFGQETQYF.

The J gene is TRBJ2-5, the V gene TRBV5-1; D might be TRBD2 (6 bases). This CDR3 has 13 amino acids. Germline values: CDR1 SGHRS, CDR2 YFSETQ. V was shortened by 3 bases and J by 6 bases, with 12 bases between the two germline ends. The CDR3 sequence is CASSSAGSQTQYF. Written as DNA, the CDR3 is TGCGCCAGCAGCTCCGCGGGGTCGCAGACCCAGTACTTC.

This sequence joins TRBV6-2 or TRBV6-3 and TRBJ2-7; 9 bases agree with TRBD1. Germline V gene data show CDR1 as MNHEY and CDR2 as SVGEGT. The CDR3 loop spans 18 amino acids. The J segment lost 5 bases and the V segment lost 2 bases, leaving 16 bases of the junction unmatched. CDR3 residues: CASSYPTHLQGAPHEQYF. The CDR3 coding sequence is TGTGCCAGCAGTTACCCTACCCATTTACAGGGGGCCCCCCACGAGCAGTACTTC.

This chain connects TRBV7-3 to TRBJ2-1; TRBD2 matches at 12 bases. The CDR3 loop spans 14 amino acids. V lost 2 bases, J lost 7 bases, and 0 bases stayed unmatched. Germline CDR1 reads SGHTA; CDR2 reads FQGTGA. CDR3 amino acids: CASSLLAGGNEQFF. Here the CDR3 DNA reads TGTGCCAGCAGCTTACTAGCGGGAGGGAATGAGCAGTTCTTC.

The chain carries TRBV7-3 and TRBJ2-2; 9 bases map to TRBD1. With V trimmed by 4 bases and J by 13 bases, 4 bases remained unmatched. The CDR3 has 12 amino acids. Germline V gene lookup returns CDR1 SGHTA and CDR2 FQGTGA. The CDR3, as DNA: TGTGCCAGCAGCTCGGGACAGGGCGTGCTGTTTTTT. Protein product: CASSSGQGVLFF.

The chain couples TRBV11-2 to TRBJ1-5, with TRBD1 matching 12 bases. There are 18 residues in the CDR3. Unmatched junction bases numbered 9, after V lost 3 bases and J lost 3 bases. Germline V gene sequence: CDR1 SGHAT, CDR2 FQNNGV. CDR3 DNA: TGTGCCAGCAGCTTCGGGACAGGGGGCTTTAGGTCCAATCAGCCCCAGCATTTT. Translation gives CASSFGTGGFRSNQPQHF.

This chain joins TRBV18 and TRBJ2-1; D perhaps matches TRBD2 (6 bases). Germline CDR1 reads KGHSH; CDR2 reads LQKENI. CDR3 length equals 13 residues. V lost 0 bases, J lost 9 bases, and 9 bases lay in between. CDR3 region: CASSPPGRGEQFF. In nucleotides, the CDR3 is TGTGCCAGCTCACCACCGGGGCGGGGTGAGCAGTTCTTC.

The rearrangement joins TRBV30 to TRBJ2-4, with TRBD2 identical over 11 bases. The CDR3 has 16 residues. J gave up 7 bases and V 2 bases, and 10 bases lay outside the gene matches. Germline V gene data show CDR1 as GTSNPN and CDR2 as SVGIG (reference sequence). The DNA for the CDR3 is TGTGCCTGGAGTTCCGCCGGACTAGCGGGCCTGAACATTCAGTACTTC. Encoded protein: CAWSSAGLAGLNIQYF.

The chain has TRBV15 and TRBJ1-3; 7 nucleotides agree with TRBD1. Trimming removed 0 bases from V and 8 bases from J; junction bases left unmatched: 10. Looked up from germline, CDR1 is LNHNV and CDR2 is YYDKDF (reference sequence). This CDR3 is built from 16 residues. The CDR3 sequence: CATSRDSTGRLDTIYF. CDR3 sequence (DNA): TGTGCCACCAGCAGAGATTCGACAGGGCGTTTAGACACCATATATTTT. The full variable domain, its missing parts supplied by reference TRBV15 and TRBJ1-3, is DAMVIQNPRYQVTQFGKPVTLSCSQTLNHNVMYWYQQKSSQAPKLLFHYYDKDFNNEADTPDNFQSRRPNTSFCFLDIRSPGLGDTAMYLCATSRDSTGRLDTIYFGEGSWLTVV.

The CDR3 DNA is TGTGCCAGCTCACCTCCGGGACTCACGAGCTCCTACGAGCAGTACTTC. It translates to CASSPPGLTSSYEQYF. The genes are TRBV18 and TRBJ2-7, with a possible D match to TRBD2 (6 bases). CDR1 KGHSH and CDR2 LQKENI come from the germline V gene. The CDR3 loop spans 16 amino acids. The ends were cut back, 3 bases at V and 0 bases at J, with 15 bases in the middle.

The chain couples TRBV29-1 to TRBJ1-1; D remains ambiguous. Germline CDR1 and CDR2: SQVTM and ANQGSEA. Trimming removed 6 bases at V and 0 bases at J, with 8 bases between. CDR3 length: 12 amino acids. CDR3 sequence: CSVRRMNTEAFF. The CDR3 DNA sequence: TGCAGCGTGCGGCGTATGAACACTGAAGCTTTCTTT.

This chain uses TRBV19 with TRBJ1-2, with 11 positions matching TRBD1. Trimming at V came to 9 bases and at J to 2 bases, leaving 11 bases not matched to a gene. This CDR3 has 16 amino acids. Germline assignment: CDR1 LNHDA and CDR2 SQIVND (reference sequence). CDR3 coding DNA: TGTGCCAGCAAAGAGATTGGGACAGGGGGGAACTATGGCTACACCTTC. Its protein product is CASKEIGTGGNYGYTF.

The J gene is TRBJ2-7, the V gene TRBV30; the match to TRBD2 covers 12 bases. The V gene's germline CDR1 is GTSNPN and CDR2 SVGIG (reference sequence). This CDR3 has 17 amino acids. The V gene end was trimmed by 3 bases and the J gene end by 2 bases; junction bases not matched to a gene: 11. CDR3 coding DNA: TGTGCCTGGAGCGGCCCCCTAGCGGGAGGGTCCCCCTACGAGCAGTACTTC. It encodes CAWSGPLAGGSPYEQYF.

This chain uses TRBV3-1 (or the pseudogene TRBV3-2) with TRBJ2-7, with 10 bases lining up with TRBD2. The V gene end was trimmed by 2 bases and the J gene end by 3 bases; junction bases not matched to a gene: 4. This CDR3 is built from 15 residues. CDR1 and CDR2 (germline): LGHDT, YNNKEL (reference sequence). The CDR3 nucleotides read TGTGCCAGCAGCCAACCGACTAGCGGGCGCTACGAGCAGTACTTC. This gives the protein CASSQPTSGRYEQYF.

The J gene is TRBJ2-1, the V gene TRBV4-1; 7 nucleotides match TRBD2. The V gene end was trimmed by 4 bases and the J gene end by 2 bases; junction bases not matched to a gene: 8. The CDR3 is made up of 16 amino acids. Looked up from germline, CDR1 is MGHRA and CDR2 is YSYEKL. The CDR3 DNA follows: TGCGCCAGCAGCCCCCAGCCGGGAGGCACCTACAATGAGCAGTTCTTC. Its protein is CASSPQPGGTYNEQFF.

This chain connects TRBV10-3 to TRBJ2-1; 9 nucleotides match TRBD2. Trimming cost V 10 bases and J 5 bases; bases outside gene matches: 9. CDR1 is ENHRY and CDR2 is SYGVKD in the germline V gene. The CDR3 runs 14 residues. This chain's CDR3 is CATGIAGENNEQFF. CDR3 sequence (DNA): TGTGCCACGGGAATAGCGGGAGAGAACAATGAGCAGTTCTTC.

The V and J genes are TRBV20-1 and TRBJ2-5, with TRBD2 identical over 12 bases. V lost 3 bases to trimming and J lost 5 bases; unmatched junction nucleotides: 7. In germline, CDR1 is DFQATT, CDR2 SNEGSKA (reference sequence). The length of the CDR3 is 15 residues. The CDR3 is CSASAPSGRVETQYF. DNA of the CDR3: TGCAGTGCTAGTGCCCCTAGCGGGAGGGTGGAGACCCAGTACTTC.

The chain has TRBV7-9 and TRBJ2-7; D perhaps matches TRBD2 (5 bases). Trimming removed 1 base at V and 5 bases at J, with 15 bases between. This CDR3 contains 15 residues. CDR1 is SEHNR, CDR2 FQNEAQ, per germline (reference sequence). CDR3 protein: CASSLEGRGTHEQYF. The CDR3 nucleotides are TGTGCCAGCAGCTTAGAAGGACGGGGTACCCACGAGCAGTACTTC.

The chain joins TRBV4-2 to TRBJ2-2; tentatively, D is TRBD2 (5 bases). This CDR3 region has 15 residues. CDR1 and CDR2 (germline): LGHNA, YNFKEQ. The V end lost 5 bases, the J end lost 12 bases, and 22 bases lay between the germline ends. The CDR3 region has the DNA TGTGCCAGCAGCAGTCGGTTGTTTGAGGGAACGAAGCTGTTTTTT. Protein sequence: CASSSRLFEGTKLFF.

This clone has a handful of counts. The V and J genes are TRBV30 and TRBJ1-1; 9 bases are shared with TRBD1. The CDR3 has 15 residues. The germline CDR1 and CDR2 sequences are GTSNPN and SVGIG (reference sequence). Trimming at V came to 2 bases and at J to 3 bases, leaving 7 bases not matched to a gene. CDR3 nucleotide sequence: TGTGCCTGGAGTCTCGCGGACAGGGGATACACTGAAGCTTTCTTT. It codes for CAWSLADRGYTEAFF.